The T cell receptor (beta chain) under discussion was sequenced for a study of cytomegalovirus exposure and HLA in healthy donors. The PCR was carried out with 60 Vbeta primers and 13 Jbeta primers. Profiled with immunoSEQ multiplex PCR; TCRdb holds only in-frame clones, not every one. The table has approximately 79,000 clones, 77% seen once. The material sequenced was PBMCs. This receptor was taken from a boy aged 10-17 years in good health and CMV-seronegative.

The CDR3 loop is CASSPSVGNSNHGQETQYF. CDR3 DNA sequence: TGCGCCAGCAGCCCATCGGTTGGAAACAGCAACCACGGTCAAGAGACCCAGTACTTC. This chain uses TRBV4-3 with TRBJ2-5; unclear D gene. This CDR3 region has 19 residues. The germline gives CDR1 LGHNA, CDR2 YSLEER. V lost 4 bases and J 2 bases, leaving 26 bases between the germline ends.